This T cell receptor (beta chain) originates from a study of T cell responses to AZD1222 COVID-19 vaccine. Study-wide points: Without day 14 samples, only post-peak T cell repertoires were studied. Clonal diversity was possibly underestimated; the donors were predominantly white British and more often female.

Measured with immunoSEQ multiplex PCR; TCRdb has only the in-frame clones, and not every one. This table has over 120,000 clones, roughly 90% appearing once. Concerning this clone itself: Its antigen is currently unknown.

Doses given second, at about 4 or about 12 weeks, were pooled. The length of the CDR3 is 14 residues. The germline V and J ends were trimmed by 1 base and 6 bases, with 10 bases remaining between them. Germline CDR1 reads LGHNT; CDR2 reads FRNRAP. The sequences come from peripheral blood, collected 28 days after the second AZD1222 dose. The clonotype was recovered from an adult who received the AZD1222 COVID-19 vaccine. The chain employs TRBV12-5 and TRBJ2-1, with D tentatively TRBD1 (6 bases). CDR3 sequence: CASGLGRGSNEQFF. In nucleotides, the CDR3 is TGTGCTAGTGGTTTGGGCAGGGGTTCCAATGAGCAGTTCTTC.